The rows below give T cell receptor beta chains drawn from one sample of a study of spatial heterogeneity in lung cancer. TCRdb reprocessed the 5' RACE reads via MiXCR and lists one record per CDR3 protein. Of some 1,300 distinct CDR3 sequences in the sample, roughly a tenth were seen once. Specimen: lung tumor tissue, collected at surgery. The receptors were gathered from a male donor with early-stage non-small cell lung cancer. The CDR3 runs from the conserved cysteine through the conserved F or W. Fields, in order: J gene, V gene, D gene, clone size, CDR3 DNA, CDR3 protein. The D gene is left open where the match is weak. Clone size appears in some rows only: once, few, many, or a class for an expanded clone.

J: TRBJ2-5; V: TRBV6-5; D: .; size: large; DNA: TGTGCCAGCAGTTACTCGTGGGGGCAAGAGACCCAGTACTTC; CDR3: CASSYSWGQETQYF
J: TRBJ1-2; V: TRBV30; D: .; size: .; DNA: TGTGCCTGGAGCCCGGGGGGAGGAAATAACTATGGCTACACCTTC; CDR3: CAWSPGGGNNYGYTF
J: TRBJ1-5; V: TRBV28; D: TRBD1; size: few; DNA: TGTGCCAGCCGCTCCGGGACAGATAATCAGCCCCAGCATTTT; CDR3: CASRSGTDNQPQHF
J: TRBJ2-3; V: TRBV11-2; D: .; size: large; DNA: TGTGCCAGCAGGTCAAGCGGGTTCGGCACAGATACGCAGTATTTT; CDR3: CASRSSGFGTDTQYF
J: TRBJ1-1; V: TRBV25-1; D: .; size: large; DNA: TGTGCCAGCAGTGAATTGGGTAGGTTTGAAGCTTTCTTT; CDR3: CASSELGRFEAFF
J: TRBJ1-4; V: TRBV6-6; D: .; size: medium-sized; DNA: TGTGCCAGCAGTTACCTCTCTGCGTTGACTAATGAAAAACTGTTTTTT; CDR3: CASSYLSALTNEKLFF
J: TRBJ1-5; V: TRBV28; D: .; size: medium-sized; DNA: TGTGCCAGCAGTTTTGTACAGGCTCGTCAGCCCCAGCATTTT; CDR3: CASSFVQARQPQHF
J: TRBJ2-7; V: TRBV5-1; D: .; size: medium-sized; DNA: TGCGCCAGCAGCTTGTTTGGGACTGAGAGCTCCTACGAGCAGTACTTC; CDR3: CASSLFGTESSYEQYF
J: TRBJ2-1; V: TRBV19; D: TRBD2; size: medium-sized; DNA: TGTGCCAGTAGTATAGACGCTAGCGGGAGTGATCGTTTCAATGAGCAGTTCTTC; CDR3: CASSIDASGSDRFNEQFF
J: TRBJ2-5; V: TRBV9; D: .; size: .; DNA: TGTGCCAGCAGCGTAGGGGCCGTAGCACAAGAGACCCAGTACTTC; CDR3: CASSVGAVAQETQYF
J: TRBJ2-7; V: TRBV14; D: TRBD2; size: medium-sized; DNA: TGTGCCAGCAGCCAAGAGACTAGCGGGAGAAGAAGCTCCTACGAGCAGTACTTC; CDR3: CASSQETSGRRSSYEQYF
J: TRBJ1-1; V: TRBV20-1; D: .; size: medium-sized; DNA: TGCAGTGCGCGAAAGCCGGGGGGTGGAGGACTTCAAACTGAAGCTTTCTTT; CDR3: CSARKPGGGGLQTEAFF
J: TRBJ2-3; V: TRBV20-1; D: TRBD2; size: .; DNA: TGCAGTGCTCCTCCAATTGTTGGGCGGGGGGCAAGAGATACGCAGTATTTT; CDR3: CSAPPIVGRGARDTQYF
J: TRBJ1-2; V: TRBV6-1; D: TRBD1; size: medium-sized; DNA: TGTGCCAGCAGTGTTACTGAGACAGGGGGCTATGGCTACACCTTC; CDR3: CASSVTETGGYGYTF
J: TRBJ2-5; V: TRBV7-9; D: .; size: medium-sized; DNA: TGTGCCAGCAGTACCCCCGGACAAGAGACCCAGTACTTC; CDR3: CASSTPGQETQYF
J: TRBJ1-1; V: TRBV28; D: TRBD1; size: medium-sized; DNA: TGTGCCGTGCCCTCCGGGACAGGGGACACTGAAGCTTTCTTT; CDR3: CAVPSGTGDTEAFF
J: TRBJ2-3; V: TRBV12-3/TRBV12-4; D: .; size: few; DNA: TGTGCCAGCACCCTTTACGGCTCCACAGATACGCAGTATTTT; CDR3: CASTLYGSTDTQYF